The 23 T cell receptor beta chains in this list originate from one sample, sequenced in a study of T cells expressing NK-cell markers. From the 5' RACE reads, TCRdb lists one entry per CDR3 protein and no DNA. This repertoire includes 500,000 to 700,000 distinct CDR3 sequences. The sample comprised blood T cells: a sorted CD56 or NKG2C T cell subset, CD4+ or CD8+ T cells, or bulk PBMC T cells (not recorded which). The receptor source for this set is a young man in good health.

CDR3 region: CSASKAESTDTQYF. V and J are TRBV20-1 and TRBJ2-3; the D call from TCRdb, TRBD2, cannot be confirmed without DNA. The CDR3 covers 14 residues. The germline gives CDR1 DFQATT, CDR2 SNEGSKA (reference sequence).

The rearrangement uses TRBV7-9 and TRBJ2-2; TCRdb proposes TRBD1, but this gene call is untestable without DNA. This CDR3 comprises 14 residues. CDR1 is SEHNR, CDR2 FQNEAQ, per germline (reference sequence). The CDR3 here is CASSPNRDAGELFF.

V gene TRBV24-1 combines with J gene TRBJ2-4. Germline V lookup: CDR1 KGHDR, CDR2 SFDVKD. There are 14 residues in the CDR3. Here the CDR3 reads CATSDSLSANIQYF.

The chain uses TRBV20-1 and TRBJ1-2. Germline-derived CDR1 and CDR2 are DFQATT and SNEGSKA (reference sequence). The CDR3 is made up of 13 amino acids. The chain's CDR3 is CSARLAANYGYTF.

CDR3 loop: CSAAEHYNLNEQFF. The chain recombines TRBV29-1 with TRBJ2-1; TCRdb gives TRBD2 as the D gene, but with no DNA this cannot be confirmed. This CDR3 contains 14 residues. CDR1 SQVTM and CDR2 ANQGSEA come from the germline V gene.

The gene calls are TRBV6-1 and TRBJ2-1; the TCRdb call, TRBD2, lacks DNA for checking. Germline V gene sequence: CDR1 MNHNS, CDR2 SASEGT. The CDR3 runs to 14 residues. CDR3: CASRWGPSGNEQFF.

J is TRBJ2-7 and V is TRBV12-3 or TRBV12-4; TCRdb indicates TRBD2, and absent DNA this call remains unverified. There are 14 residues in the CDR3. CDR3 sequence: CASTPTSGIHEQYF.

This chain's CDR3 is CASSPDRGHNSPLHF. V gene TRBV4-3 combines with J gene TRBJ1-6; TCRdb calls TRBD1, which cannot be checked without DNA. There are 15 residues in the CDR3. CDR1 and CDR2 (germline): LGHNA, YSLEER.

The V and J genes are TRBV29-1 and TRBJ2-3; TCRdb indicates TRBD2, and absent DNA this call remains unverified. CDR1 and CDR2 (germline): SQVTM, ANQGSEA. This CDR3 is built from 14 residues. This CDR3 is CSAGGWREGHTQYF.

V usage is TRBV5-1 and J usage is TRBJ2-1; TCRdb's D gene call, TRBD2, goes unchecked for lack of DNA. From germline, CDR1 is SGHRS and CDR2 YFSETQ. This CDR3 region has 12 residues. The CDR3 reads CASSLERDEQFF.

The chain carries TRBV7-6 and TRBJ2-1; TCRdb reports TRBD2, a call that lacks DNA to check it against. The CDR3 consists of 22 residues. From germline, CDR1 is SGHVS and CDR2 FNYEAQ. The CDR3 is CASSLGRGIGTSGSLSRDEQFF.

The CDR3 is CASSLSGQLRYEQYF. This chain joins TRBV7-2 and TRBJ2-7. This CDR3 has 15 amino acids. Germline assignment: CDR1 SGHTA and CDR2 FQGNSA.

The chain is built from TRBV2 and TRBJ2-1; lacking DNA, the TRBD2 call made by TCRdb goes unchecked. The CDR3 spans 15 residues. The V gene's germline CDR1 is SNHLY and CDR2 FYNNEI. CDR3 residues: CASIRAGGSYNEQFF.

The chain links TRBV20-1 to TRBJ2-2; TCRdb gives TRBD2 as the D gene, but with no DNA this cannot be confirmed. Germline lookup yields CDR1 DFQATT and CDR2 SNEGSKA (reference sequence). The CDR3 loop spans 21 amino acids. The CDR3 here is CSARVYSKRTSGSIGTGELFF.

The rearrangement uses TRBV15 and TRBJ2-7; the D gene TCRdb calls, TRBD1, cannot be checked with no DNA. Germline CDR1 reads LNHNV; CDR2 reads YYDKDF (reference sequence). The CDR3 is 13 residues long. This chain's CDR3 is CATSRVDSYEQYF.

The chain recombines TRBV7-6 with TRBJ1-5. Per germline, CDR1 SGHVS and CDR2 FNYEAQ. This CDR3 is 17 amino acids long. The CDR3 here is CASSPNRGPQWDQPQHF.

The rearrangement uses TRBV20-1 and TRBJ2-7; TCRdb proposes TRBD2, but this gene call is untestable without DNA. Looked up from germline, CDR1 is DFQATT and CDR2 is SNEGSKA (reference sequence). There are 16 residues in the CDR3. The CDR3 spells CSARVSGTSVPYEQYF.

The chain combines TRBV4-2 with TRBJ2-3; the TCRdb call, TRBD2, lacks DNA for checking. CDR3 size: 17 residues. Looked up from germline, CDR1 is LGHNA and CDR2 is YNFKEQ. The CDR3 reads CASSPTRLEDSADTQYF.

The V and J genes are TRBV5-5 and TRBJ1-2. Per germline, CDR1 SGHKS and CDR2 YYEKEE (reference sequence). This CDR3 contains 12 residues. CDR3 loop: CASRPNNYGYTF.

This chain links TRBV29-1 with TRBJ2-3. Germline V CDR1 and CDR2: SQVTM, ANQGSEA. There are 11 residues in the CDR3. CDR3 residues: CSGLGLDTQYF.

The CDR3 is CSARGPSAEQYNEQFF. The chain couples TRBV20-1 to TRBJ2-1; TCRdb proposes TRBD2, but this gene call is untestable without DNA. The length of the CDR3 is 16 residues. Germline V gives CDR1 DFQATT, CDR2 SNEGSKA (reference sequence).

The chain employs TRBV4-1 and TRBJ1-1; TCRdb gives TRBD1 as the D gene, but with no DNA this cannot be confirmed. Germline V CDR1 and CDR2: MGHRA, YSYEKL. The CDR3 is made up of 16 amino acids. Here the CDR3 reads CASSSFPGGGGTEAFF.

This chain connects TRBV2 to TRBJ2-7; there is no DNA to check the TCRdb D call of TRBD2. Germline-derived CDR1 and CDR2 are SNHLY and FYNNEI. The CDR3 is 18 residues long. CDR3 amino acids: CASSGKGHPASATYEQYF.